This TCR beta chain was identified in a study of blood T cells in healthy people across ages. The study, taken as a whole, reports: In these data, TCR beta diversity tracked strongly with naive T cell percentage.

Total RNA, at least 5.5 micrograms per sample, came from PBMCs. Trimming removed 4 bases from V and 5 bases from J; junction bases left unmatched: 9. CDR1 and CDR2 (germline): LGHDT, YNNKEL (reference sequence). The CDR3 contains 17 residues. A second PCR, run for roughly 7 to 11 cycles, used a sample-barcoded 5' primer plus a J-beta primer mix. TCRdb re-analysed the 5' RACE reads in MiXCR, keeping a single row per CDR3 protein. The sample has about 1 million distinct CDR3 sequences, 40% to 45% seen once; the top ten hold approximately 17%. The sample holds a few counts of this clonotype. Its antigen remains unknown.

This receptor was obtained from a woman between 55 and 75 years old in good health. The sample comprised blood. The rearrangement links TRBV3-1 to TRBJ2-7, with TRBD2 matching 15 bases. Here the CDR3 DNA reads TGTGCCAGCAGCCGCATGACTGGGACTAGCGGGAGGCACGAGCAGTACTTC. It specifies CASSRMTGTSGRHEQYF.